A selection of T cell receptor beta chains follows, all from one sample in a study of T-cell memory formation after mild COVID-19. Via MiXCR, TCRdb re-called the 5' RACE reads, giving one row per CDR3 protein. The sample holds approximately 260,000 distinct CDR3 sequences, around 15% seen once. The sample taken for sequencing was PBMCs or a T cell subset sorted from them (not recorded which). Receptor source: a man younger than 35 who had mild COVID-19 (a few samples of this study predate the infection). Cell type and time point are not known. CDR3s include the opening cysteine and the closing phenylalanine or tryptophan. Fields, in order: clone size, J gene, D gene, V gene, CDR3 DNA, CDR3 protein. A D gene is named only where the DNA matches it firmly. Size values are once, few and many counts, or a class for expanded clones, and some rows have none.

clone_size: NA; j_call: TRBJ1-1; d_call: TRBD1; v_call: TRBV7-2; cdr3_nt: TGTGCCAGCAGTTCAACACAGGGGGCTGTATCTTTCTTT; cdr3_aa: CASSSTQGAVSFF
clone_size: few; j_call: TRBJ1-1; d_call: TRBD1; v_call: TRBV20-1; cdr3_nt: TGCAGTGCTAGCGGGGGGGGACAGATGAACACTGAAGCTTTCTTT; cdr3_aa: CSASGGGQMNTEAFF
clone_size: few; j_call: TRBJ2-7; d_call: NA; v_call: TRBV4-1; cdr3_nt: TGCGCCAGCAGCCACAGACTGAACCACTACGAGCAGTACTTC; cdr3_aa: CASSHRLNHYEQYF
clone_size: NA; j_call: TRBJ2-1; d_call: TRBD2; v_call: TRBV7-8; cdr3_nt: TGTGCCAGCAGCTTAAGGCCAGCGGGGGGTAACAATGAGCAGTTCTTC; cdr3_aa: CASSLRPAGGNNEQFF
clone_size: few; j_call: TRBJ2-3; d_call: NA; v_call: TRBV3-1; cdr3_nt: TGTGCCAGCAGCCCTTCAGGGGCGCGGTCAGATACGCAGTATTTT; cdr3_aa: CASSPSGARSDTQYF
clone_size: NA; j_call: TRBJ2-3; d_call: TRBD2; v_call: TRBV10-3; cdr3_nt: TGTGCCATCAGCGCCGGACTAGCGGGGGTCACAGATACGCAGTATTTT; cdr3_aa: CAISAGLAGVTDTQYF
clone_size: many; j_call: TRBJ1-2; d_call: NA; v_call: TRBV5-1; cdr3_nt: TGCGCCAGCAGCTTGGAGTCGCCCAACTATGGCTACACCTTC; cdr3_aa: CASSLESPNYGYTF
clone_size: NA; j_call: TRBJ1-2; d_call: TRBD1; v_call: TRBV4-3; cdr3_nt: TGCGCCAGCAGCCAAGAAGGGACAGGGGGGATTATGGGCTACACCTTC; cdr3_aa: CASSQEGTGGIMGYTF
clone_size: few; j_call: TRBJ2-6; d_call: NA; v_call: TRBV4-1; cdr3_nt: TGCGCCAGCAGCCGAGGAGGGGGCGCGAGCTCTGGGGCCAACGTCCTGACTTTC; cdr3_aa: CASSRGGGASSGANVLTF
clone_size: few; j_call: TRBJ1-2; d_call: TRBD1; v_call: TRBV12-3/TRBV12-4; cdr3_nt: TGTGCCAGCACCAGATCCCGGGACAGGGACAGAACTGGCTATGGCTACACCTTC; cdr3_aa: CASTRSRDRDRTGYGYTF
clone_size: NA; j_call: TRBJ2-5; d_call: TRBD1; v_call: TRBV5-1; cdr3_nt: TGCGCCAGCAGCTTGGGGCCGGGACAGGGGGCGAGAGAGACCCAGTACTTC; cdr3_aa: CASSLGPGQGARETQYF
clone_size: NA; j_call: TRBJ2-5; d_call: NA; v_call: TRBV15; cdr3_nt: TGTGCCACCAGCAGAGATGTCCAATGGGAGACCCAGTACTTC; cdr3_aa: CATSRDVQWETQYF
clone_size: few; j_call: TRBJ1-1; d_call: NA; v_call: TRBV7-2; cdr3_nt: TGTGCCAGCAGCTCCAGGGGCGGGGGGAACACTGAAGCTTTCTTT; cdr3_aa: CASSSRGGGNTEAFF
clone_size: NA; j_call: TRBJ1-2; d_call: TRBD1; v_call: TRBV7-9; cdr3_nt: TGTGCCGCTGGACAGGGCAGCGGCTACACCTTC; cdr3_aa: CAAGQGSGYTF
clone_size: few; j_call: TRBJ1-2; d_call: NA; v_call: TRBV5-1; cdr3_nt: TGCGCCAGCAGCTTGGAAGGGTCTAACTATGGCTACACCTTC; cdr3_aa: CASSLEGSNYGYTF
clone_size: NA; j_call: TRBJ1-2; d_call: NA; v_call: TRBV5-8; cdr3_nt: TGTGCCAGCAGTTTCGCCGGGACCCAGGCTCTCTATGGCTACACCTTC; cdr3_aa: CASSFAGTQALYGYTF
clone_size: few; j_call: TRBJ2-1; d_call: NA; v_call: TRBV3-1; cdr3_nt: TGTGCCAGCAGCCCCAATGCCCCAACAGGGAGGCAGTTCTTC; cdr3_aa: CASSPNAPTGRQFF
clone_size: many; j_call: TRBJ2-3; d_call: NA; v_call: TRBV7-9; cdr3_nt: TGTGCCAGCAGCTATGTAGGGGATACGCAGTATTTT; cdr3_aa: CASSYVGDTQYF
clone_size: NA; j_call: TRBJ1-4; d_call: NA; v_call: TRBV4-1; cdr3_nt: TGCGCCAGCAGTAGAAGAGAAACAACTAATGAAAAACTGTTTTTT; cdr3_aa: CASSRRETTNEKLFF
clone_size: NA; j_call: TRBJ2-5; d_call: NA; v_call: TRBV4-2; cdr3_nt: TGTGCCAGCAGCCAAGATCAGGGTGCGCGGGAGACCCAGTACTTC; cdr3_aa: CASSQDQGARETQYF
clone_size: NA; j_call: TRBJ1-1; d_call: NA; v_call: TRBV6-5; cdr3_nt: TGTGCCAGCAGTTACTCGTTTCTGGGGGACACTGAAGCTTTCTTT; cdr3_aa: CASSYSFLGDTEAFF
clone_size: many; j_call: TRBJ2-7; d_call: TRBD1; v_call: TRBV5-1; cdr3_nt: TGCGCCAGCAGCTTGGTGGCAGGGGGCGGGCACGAGCAGTACTTC; cdr3_aa: CASSLVAGGGHEQYF
clone_size: few; j_call: TRBJ2-5; d_call: NA; v_call: TRBV12-1; cdr3_nt: NA; cdr3_aa: CASSFAPGIQETQYF
clone_size: many; j_call: TRBJ1-6; d_call: NA; v_call: TRBV28; cdr3_nt: TGTGCCAGCAGTTTAGTCGGAAACACGCGGAATTCACCCCTCCACTTT; cdr3_aa: CASSLVGNTRNSPLHF
clone_size: NA; j_call: TRBJ2-3; d_call: NA; v_call: TRBV29-1; cdr3_nt: TGCAGCGTTCACAGTGACAAGACAGATACGCAGTATTTT; cdr3_aa: CSVHSDKTDTQYF
clone_size: few; j_call: TRBJ2-3; d_call: TRBD2; v_call: TRBV5-1; cdr3_nt: TGCGCCAGCAGCCGGAGCGGGGAGACAGATACGCAGTATTTT; cdr3_aa: CASSRSGETDTQYF
clone_size: few; j_call: TRBJ2-1; d_call: TRBD2; v_call: TRBV24-1; cdr3_nt: TGTGCCACCAGTGATTATGGGGGGGGACGCCTCAATGAGCAGTTCTTC; cdr3_aa: CATSDYGGGRLNEQFF
clone_size: few; j_call: TRBJ1-5; d_call: NA; v_call: TRBV28; cdr3_nt: TGTGTGTCCGGCCCTCGGGGTCAGCCCCAGCATTTT; cdr3_aa: CVSGPRGQPQHF
clone_size: NA; j_call: TRBJ1-1; d_call: TRBD1; v_call: TRBV29-1; cdr3_nt: TGCAGCGCGGGGGACAGATTTAACACTGAAGCTTTCTTT; cdr3_aa: CSAGDRFNTEAFF
clone_size: few; j_call: TRBJ2-3; d_call: TRBD2; v_call: TRBV7-8; cdr3_nt: TGTGCCAGCAGTACCCTCGGGGGGGTTTCAGATACGCAGTATTTT; cdr3_aa: CASSTLGGVSDTQYF
clone_size: few; j_call: TRBJ2-1; d_call: TRBD2; v_call: TRBV4-1; cdr3_nt: TGCGCCAGCAGCCAGGGGCGGGGGGGCCGAAATGAGCAGTTCTTC; cdr3_aa: CASSQGRGGRNEQFF
clone_size: NA; j_call: TRBJ2-5; d_call: NA; v_call: TRBV9; cdr3_nt: TGTGCCAGCAGCCCCGAGGACACCCCGGTTGAGACCCAGTACTTC; cdr3_aa: CASSPEDTPVETQYF
clone_size: NA; j_call: TRBJ1-3; d_call: NA; v_call: TRBV7-3; cdr3_nt: TGTGCCAGCAGCGCCGCACAGGGTTATGGAAACACCATATATTTT; cdr3_aa: CASSAAQGYGNTIYF
clone_size: NA; j_call: TRBJ2-7; d_call: NA; v_call: TRBV4-3; cdr3_nt: TGCGCCAGCAGCCAAGAATACGAGTGGAAGATCGGGGTCGAGCAGTACTTC; cdr3_aa: CASSQEYEWKIGVEQYF
clone_size: NA; j_call: TRBJ1-5; d_call: TRBD1; v_call: TRBV12-3/TRBV12-4; cdr3_nt: TGTGCCACCAAGGGGACAGGGAAACAGCCCCAGCATTTT; cdr3_aa: CATKGTGKQPQHF
clone_size: NA; j_call: TRBJ2-2; d_call: TRBD1; v_call: TRBV5-1; cdr3_nt: TGCGCCAGCAGCCCACAGGGGTATGGCGGGGAGCTGTTTTTT; cdr3_aa: CASSPQGYGGELFF
clone_size: few; j_call: TRBJ2-3; d_call: TRBD1; v_call: TRBV5-1; cdr3_nt: TGCGCCAGCAGTAATGGACAGGCTCCTAGCACAGATACGCAGTATTTT; cdr3_aa: CASSNGQAPSTDTQYF
clone_size: NA; j_call: TRBJ1-4; d_call: NA; v_call: TRBV7-2; cdr3_nt: TGTGCCAGCAGCTTAGACCCGGGGCTGGAAAAACTGTTTTTT; cdr3_aa: CASSLDPGLEKLFF
clone_size: few; j_call: TRBJ2-4; d_call: NA; v_call: TRBV18; cdr3_nt: TGTGCCAGCTCACCAGCCCGCGGGGAGGCCATTCAGTACTTC; cdr3_aa: CASSPARGEAIQYF
clone_size: NA; j_call: TRBJ1-5; d_call: NA; v_call: TRBV4-3; cdr3_nt: TGCGCCAGCAGCCAAGCCCCCCGCCAGCCCCAGCATTTT; cdr3_aa: CASSQAPRQPQHF
clone_size: few; j_call: TRBJ2-5; d_call: NA; v_call: TRBV7-9; cdr3_nt: TGTGCCAGCAGCTCAACCGAAGAGACCCAGTACTTC; cdr3_aa: CASSSTEETQYF
clone_size: NA; j_call: TRBJ2-5; d_call: NA; v_call: TRBV18; cdr3_nt: TGTGCCAGCTCACCTTCAGCACCCCAAGAGACCCAGTACTTC; cdr3_aa: CASSPSAPQETQYF
clone_size: NA; j_call: TRBJ2-5; d_call: NA; v_call: TRBV11-2; cdr3_nt: TGTGCCAGCAGCTCCTGGGGAGGCGAGGAGACCCAGTACTTC; cdr3_aa: CASSSWGGEETQYF
clone_size: NA; j_call: TRBJ2-2; d_call: NA; v_call: TRBV7-2; cdr3_nt: TGTGCCAGCAGCTTTATAGCAGGGCCGAACACCGGGGAGCTGTTTTTT; cdr3_aa: CASSFIAGPNTGELFF
clone_size: many; j_call: TRBJ1-1; d_call: TRBD1; v_call: TRBV6-5; cdr3_nt: TGTGCCAGCAGTTCAGGGGGTAACAAGAACACTGAAGCTTTCTTT; cdr3_aa: CASSSGGNKNTEAFF
clone_size: NA; j_call: TRBJ1-1; d_call: NA; v_call: TRBV28; cdr3_nt: TGTGCCAGCAGTTGGGTTCGGGGGACTGAAGCTTTCTTT; cdr3_aa: CASSWVRGTEAFF
clone_size: few; j_call: TRBJ2-1; d_call: TRBD1; v_call: TRBV10-3; cdr3_nt: TGTGCCATCGCTGGACAGGGGGATATCAATGAGCAGTTCTTC; cdr3_aa: CAIAGQGDINEQFF
clone_size: few; j_call: TRBJ1-4; d_call: NA; v_call: TRBV5-1; cdr3_nt: TGCGCCAGCAGCTTGGTTGGGGCGCAGGGTGAAAAACTGTTTTTT; cdr3_aa: CASSLVGAQGEKLFF
clone_size: NA; j_call: TRBJ2-1; d_call: TRBD2; v_call: TRBV7-2; cdr3_nt: TGTGCCAGCAGCTTAGGACCAGCGGGGAACAATGAGCAGTTCTTC; cdr3_aa: CASSLGPAGNNEQFF
clone_size: NA; j_call: TRBJ1-5; d_call: NA; v_call: TRBV9; cdr3_nt: TGTGCCAGCAGTAAGGACAGCAATCAGCCCCAGCATTTT; cdr3_aa: CASSKDSNQPQHF
clone_size: few; j_call: TRBJ2-5; d_call: NA; v_call: TRBV5-5; cdr3_nt: TGTGCCAGCAGCACGAGAGGAGGGCAAGAGACCCAGTACTTC; cdr3_aa: CASSTRGGQETQYF
clone_size: NA; j_call: TRBJ1-4; d_call: NA; v_call: TRBV7-9; cdr3_nt: TGTGCCAGCACCAACCCTACCGGGGCAGGGGCTTTGCGGGAAAAACTGTTTTTT; cdr3_aa: CASTNPTGAGALREKLFF
clone_size: many; j_call: TRBJ2-5; d_call: NA; v_call: TRBV5-1; cdr3_nt: TGCGCCAGCAGCGGCGGGGACATCCAAGAGACCCAGTACTTC; cdr3_aa: CASSGGDIQETQYF
clone_size: few; j_call: TRBJ2-2; d_call: NA; v_call: TRBV4-1; cdr3_nt: TGCGCCAGCAGCCAAGATCGAGTCGGTGGGGGGCGCAGGGTGAACACCGGGGAGCTGTTTTTT; cdr3_aa: CASSQDRVGGGRRVNTGELFF
clone_size: NA; j_call: TRBJ1-1; d_call: NA; v_call: TRBV6-2/TRBV6-3; cdr3_nt: TGTGCCAGCAGCCGCGAGGGATTGAACACTGAAGCTTTCTTT; cdr3_aa: CASSREGLNTEAFF
clone_size: NA; j_call: TRBJ2-3; d_call: TRBD2; v_call: TRBV7-2; cdr3_nt: TGTGCCAGCAGCGCCCGGGGGGGGCAGAGTACGCAGTATTTT; cdr3_aa: CASSARGGQSTQYF
clone_size: NA; j_call: TRBJ2-1; d_call: NA; v_call: TRBV4-3; cdr3_nt: TGCGCCAGCAGCCAAGATCTTGGGGGCCTACACCGTTACAATGAGCAGTTCTTC; cdr3_aa: CASSQDLGGLHRYNEQFF
clone_size: few; j_call: TRBJ2-5; d_call: NA; v_call: TRBV30; cdr3_nt: TGTGCCTGGAGTAACCTCCGGGGGGCTGAGACCCAGTACTTC; cdr3_aa: CAWSNLRGAETQYF